The rows below give T cell receptor beta chains drawn from one sample of a study of blood T cell repertoires in COVID-19. The data were produced by immunoSEQ multiplex PCR, yet TCRdb's version contains in-frame clones alone and is incomplete. Of some 250,000 clones in the sample, more than 70% are singletons; the top ten hold more than 9%. The sequencing sample was made of peripheral blood. The receptors were sampled from a man older than 75 with acute or convalescent COVID-19. Both conserved end residues are trimmed from each CDR3.

V: TRBV27; CDR3: ASSLNTNYGYT
V: TRBV19; CDR3: ASSPPWGQGTAGANVLT
V: TRBV28; CDR3: ASSLSGRGTEAF
V: TRBV11-3; CDR3: ASSLGGPAETQY
V: TRBV2; CDR3: ASSDQGGITEAF
V: TRBV29-1; CDR3: SVTSSYNEQF
V: TRBV13; CDR3: ASGPGQGQETQY
V: TRBV10-2; CDR3: ASSGGRSGAYEQY
V: TRBV5-6; CDR3: ASSRGVGEAF
V: TRBV28; CDR3: ASKTHSSYNEQF
V: TRBV19; CDR3: ASSSRSHTEAF
V: TRBV6-1; CDR3: ASSESASGTGFHLH